This T cell receptor (beta chain) was captured by sequencing in a study of cytomegalovirus exposure and HLA in healthy donors. Overall study findings and caveats: TCR sequences were mostly rare, though some public TCRs occurred in many donors. It was confirmed in vitro that three of the CMV-associated chains were specific for CMV antigens.

This clone was seen once. Its cognate antigen is unknown. With V trimmed by 9 bases and J by 5 bases, 9 bases remained unmatched. CDR1 and CDR2 from the germline V gene are SNHLY and FYNNEI. The CDR3 has 13 residues. Assay used: immunoSEQ multiplex PCR; TCRdb lists only in-frame clones, some missing. The table records some 330,000 clones, approximately 90% of them present only once. What was sequenced was PBMCs. The chain uses TRBV2 and TRBJ2-7, with 8 bases that match TRBD1. The sequence was collected from a woman aged 18-29 years in good health and CMV-seronegative. In DNA form, the CDR3 reads TGTGCCAGTAAAACAGGGGGGAGCGACGAGCAGTACTTC. The encoded protein is CASKTGGSDEQYF. Filled out from reference TRBV2 and TRBJ2-7, the complete variable domain reads EPEVTQTPSHQVTQMGQEVILRCVPISNHLYFYWYRQILGQKVEFLVSFYNNEISEKSEIFDDQFSVERPDGSNFTLKIRSTKLEDSAMYFCASKTGGSDEQYFGPGTRLTVT.